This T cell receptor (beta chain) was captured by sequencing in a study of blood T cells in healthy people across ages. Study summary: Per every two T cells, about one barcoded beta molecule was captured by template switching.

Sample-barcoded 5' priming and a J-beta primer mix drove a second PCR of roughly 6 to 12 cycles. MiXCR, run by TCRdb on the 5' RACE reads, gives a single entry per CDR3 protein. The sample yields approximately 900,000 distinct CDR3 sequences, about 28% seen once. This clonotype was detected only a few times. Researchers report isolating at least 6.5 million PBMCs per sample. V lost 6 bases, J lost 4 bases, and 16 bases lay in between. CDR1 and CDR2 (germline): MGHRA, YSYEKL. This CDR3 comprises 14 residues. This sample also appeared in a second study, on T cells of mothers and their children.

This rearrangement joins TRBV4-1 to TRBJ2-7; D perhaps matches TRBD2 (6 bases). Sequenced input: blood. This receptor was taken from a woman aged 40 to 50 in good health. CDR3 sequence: CASSWAGQGYEQYF. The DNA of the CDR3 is TGCGCCAGCAGTTGGGCGGGGCAGGGTTACGAGCAGTACTTC.